Shown below are 20 T cell receptor beta chains from a single sample sequenced in a study of pediatric ulcerative colitis. One to two pinch biopsies were taken from the rectum during colonoscopy. Some clones are missing from TCRdb's copy, which holds only in-frame ones; the method was immunoSEQ multiplex PCR. The table has under 50,000 clones, under 80% seen once. The sequenced sample consisted of gut tissue. Every receptor here comes from a girl aged 10 to 17 with moderate ulcerative colitis.

V usage is TRBV7-2 and J usage is TRBJ2-3; D is possibly TRBD2 (5 bases). Germline-derived CDR1 and CDR2 are SGHTA and FQGNSA. This CDR3 spans 13 amino acids. V dropped 2 bases and J dropped 3 bases, with 6 bases sitting between them. The DNA for the CDR3 is TGTGCCAGCAGCTTACCGGGGACAGATACGCAGTATTTT. This sequence encodes CASSLPGTDTQYF.

The chain uses TRBV18 and TRBJ1-4; D not resolved. The CDR3 spans 12 residues. Germline-derived CDR1 and CDR2 are KGHSH and LQKENI. Trimming took off 1 base at V and 7 bases at J, with 4 bases between the two ends. CDR3 DNA: TGTGCCAGCTCACCACGGGCTGAAAAACTGTTTTTT. Its protein product is CASSPRAEKLFF. The whole variable domain, filled in from reference TRBV18 and TRBJ1-4, reads NAGVMQNPRHLVRRRGQEARLRCSPMKGHSHVYWYRQLPEEGLKFMVYLQKENIIDESGMPKERFSAEFPKEGPSILRIQQVVRGDSAAYFCASSPRAEKLFFGSGTQLSVL.

The chain is built from TRBV4-2 and TRBJ2-7, with D unresolved. CDR1 is LGHNA, CDR2 YNFKEQ, per germline. Trimming cost V 1 base and J 2 bases, with 15 bases left between them. The CDR3 length is 16 residues. CDR3 residues: CASSQVGFRTPYEQYF. DNA of the CDR3: TGTGCCAGCAGCCAAGTGGGGTTCCGAACCCCCTACGAGCAGTACTTC.

The rearrangement uses TRBV5-1 and TRBJ2-7, with 8 bases lining up with TRBD2. V lost 0 bases, J lost 4 bases, and 6 bases stayed unmatched. Germline values: CDR1 SGHRS, CDR2 YFSETQ. The CDR3 loop spans 15 amino acids. CDR3 DNA: TGCGCCAGCAGCTTGGGAGCGGGAGTATCGTACGAGCAGTACTTC. Residues: CASSLGAGVSYEQYF.

The rearrangement joins TRBV7-2 to TRBJ1-2; possible D gene TRBD1, 5 bases. The germline CDR1 and CDR2 sequences are SGHTA and FQGNSA. With 4 bases removed from V and 4 bases from J, the gap between germline ends came to 10 bases. The CDR3 is 13 amino acids. CDR3 DNA sequence: TGTGCCAGCAGCTGGGACTTTGGCTATGGCTACACCTTC. It yields the protein CASSWDFGYGYTF.

The chain employs TRBV18 and TRBJ1-1; maybe TRBD1 (5 bases). This CDR3 comprises 11 residues. With 3 bases removed from V and 8 bases from J, the gap between germline ends came to 7 bases. Looked up from germline, CDR1 is KGHSH and CDR2 is LQKENI. The CDR3 here is CASSPDMEAFF. DNA of the CDR3: TGTGCCAGCTCACCGGACATGGAAGCTTTCTTT.

This chain uses TRBV6-1 with TRBJ1-1; D not certain. Germline assignment: CDR1 MNHNS and CDR2 SASEGT. CDR3 length: 14 amino acids. Trimming stripped 4 bases from V and 6 bases from J, with 15 bases between. The CDR3 nucleotides read TGTGCCAGCAGTGTGACTCATTTAGCGGCTGAAGCTTTCTTT. Its protein product is CASSVTHLAAEAFF.

This sequence joins TRBV19 and TRBJ2-5; weak D call: TRBD1 (5 bases). Germline V CDR1 and CDR2: LNHDA, SQIVND (reference sequence). This CDR3 is built from 15 residues. The ends were cut back, 2 bases at V and 2 bases at J, with 12 bases in the middle. CDR3 coding DNA: TGTGCCAGTAGTATAAGGGGCAGAAGTCAAGAGACCCAGTACTTC. This gives the protein CASSIRGRSQETQYF. The full variable domain, its missing parts supplied by reference TRBV19 and TRBJ2-5, is DGGITQSPKYLFRKEGQNVTLSCEQNLNHDAMYWYRQDPGQGLRLIYYSQIVNDFQKGDIAEGYSVSREKKESFPLTVTSAQKNPTAFYLCASSIRGRSQETQYFGPGTRLLVL.

The chain uses TRBV6-5 and TRBJ2-2; D is unclear. V was shortened by 0 bases and J by 7 bases, with 12 bases between the two germline ends. CDR1 and CDR2 from the germline V gene are MNHEY and SVGAGI. This CDR3 spans 15 amino acids. CDR3 sequence reads: CASSYSDGLVGELFF. CDR3 nucleotide sequence: TGTGCCAGCAGTTACTCGGACGGCCTAGTCGGGGAGCTGTTTTTT.

The V and J genes are TRBV6-5 and TRBJ1-2; D gene ambiguous. Germline-derived CDR1 and CDR2 are MNHEY and SVGAGI. The CDR3 spans 16 residues. Trimming pared 2 bases from V and 0 bases from J, leaving 13 bases between. The CDR3 protein is CASSYSQSVANYGYTF. The CDR3 DNA is TGTGCCAGCAGTTACAGCCAGAGTGTAGCTAACTATGGCTACACCTTC.

V usage is TRBV30 and J usage is TRBJ1-5; D remains ambiguous. This CDR3 has 15 residues. CDR1 is GTSNPN, CDR2 SVGIG, per germline (reference sequence). V was pared by 1 base and J by 1 base, with 11 bases between. The CDR3 bases are TGTGCCTGGAGTGGGGCTTACGGGAGCAATCAGCCCCAGCATTTT. Translating gives CAWSGAYGSNQPQHF.

This chain connects TRBV19 to TRBJ1-1; D gene uncertain. This CDR3 has 12 amino acids. Trimming cost V 6 bases and J 2 bases, with 7 bases left between them. Germline assignment: CDR1 LNHDA and CDR2 SQIVND (reference sequence). The DNA for the CDR3 is TGTGCCAGTAGAATGCTCAACACTGAAGCTTTCTTT. It translates to CASRMLNTEAFF.

A single count supports this clone. The chain uses TRBV7-6 and TRBJ2-1; no definite D call. V lost 3 bases to trimming and J lost 2 bases, with 5 bases between them. This CDR3 is built from 13 residues. Germline values: CDR1 SGHVS, CDR2 FNYEAQ. CDR3 nucleotide sequence: TGTGCCAGCAGCTTGGCCGCCTACAATGAGCAGTTCTTC. This encodes CASSLAAYNEQFF.

In DNA, the CDR3 is TGCGCCAGCAGACAGGGGGCAGTAGAGGAGACCCAGTACTTC. Translation: CASRQGAVEETQYF. The genes are TRBV5-1 and TRBJ2-5, with 9 bases identical to TRBD1. After removal of 5 bases from V and 5 bases from J, the junction contained 7 bases not matched to a gene. CDR1 is SGHRS, CDR2 YFSETQ, per germline. This CDR3 spans 14 amino acids.

The chain combines TRBV19 with TRBJ1-5; the D is unclear. CDR1 and CDR2 from the germline V gene are LNHDA and SQIVND (reference sequence). Trimming removed 0 bases from V and 5 bases from J, with 5 bases in between. This CDR3 spans 13 amino acids. The CDR3 DNA reads TGTGCCAGTAGTATAGACGCGGATCAGCCCCAGCATTTT. Translating gives CASSIDADQPQHF.

This clone appeared a few times. This chain connects TRBV6-6 to TRBJ2-1, with D possibly matching TRBD1 (5 bases). V shed 6 bases and J shed 0 bases, with 6 bases lying between them. Germline V gene data show CDR1 as MNHNY and CDR2 as SVGAGI (reference sequence). The CDR3 runs 13 residues. CDR3 in DNA: TGTGCCAGCAGAGGGGACTCCTACAATGAGCAGTTCTTC. Translation: CASRGDSYNEQFF.

This chain uses TRBV5-4 with TRBJ1-1; 10 bases fit TRBD1. V dropped 4 bases and J dropped 6; count of bases not matched to a gene: 18. The germline gives CDR1 SGHNT, CDR2 YYREEE (reference sequence). CDR3 size: 18 residues. This chain's CDR3 is CASSPNRQGAKVVPEAFF. CDR3 bases: TGTGCCAGCAGCCCAAACCGACAGGGGGCGAAGGTTGTCCCTGAAGCTTTCTTT.

The gene calls are TRBV30 and TRBJ1-2; D not resolved. Germline assignment: CDR1 GTSNPN and CDR2 SVGIG (reference sequence). CDR3 length: 13 amino acids. V was shortened by 2 bases and J by 8 bases, with 15 bases between the two germline ends. The CDR3 protein is CAWSSTMLDGYTF. The CDR3 nucleotides read TGTGCCTGGAGTTCGACAATGTTGGACGGCTACACCTTC. The entire variable domain, with the rest obtained from reference TRBV30 and TRBJ1-2, is as follows: SQTIHQWPATLVQPVGSPLSLECTVEGTSNPNLYWYRQAAGRGLQLLFYSVGIGQISSEVPQNLSASRPQDRQFILSSKKLLLSDSGFYLCAWSSTMLDGYTFGSGTRLTVV.

V is TRBV5-4 and J is TRBJ2-7; perhaps TRBD1 as D (6 bases). The CDR3 is 14 residues long. Germline-derived CDR1 and CDR2 are SGHNT and YYREEE (reference sequence). V was pared by 5 bases and J by 6 bases, with 18 bases between. In DNA, the CDR3 is TGTGCCAGCAGTCCAAAACAGGGATCCGCCGAGCAGTACTTC. Residues: CASSPKQGSAEQYF.

V gene TRBV19 combines with J gene TRBJ2-7; D is unclear. The CDR3 has 13 amino acids. V was cut by 6 bases and J by 3 bases, with 12 bases left in between. Germline V lookup: CDR1 LNHDA, CDR2 SQIVND (reference sequence). In nucleotides, the CDR3 is TGTGCCAGTAGCCAGACTGCCTACTACGAGCAGTACTTC. Its translation is CASSQTAYYEQYF.